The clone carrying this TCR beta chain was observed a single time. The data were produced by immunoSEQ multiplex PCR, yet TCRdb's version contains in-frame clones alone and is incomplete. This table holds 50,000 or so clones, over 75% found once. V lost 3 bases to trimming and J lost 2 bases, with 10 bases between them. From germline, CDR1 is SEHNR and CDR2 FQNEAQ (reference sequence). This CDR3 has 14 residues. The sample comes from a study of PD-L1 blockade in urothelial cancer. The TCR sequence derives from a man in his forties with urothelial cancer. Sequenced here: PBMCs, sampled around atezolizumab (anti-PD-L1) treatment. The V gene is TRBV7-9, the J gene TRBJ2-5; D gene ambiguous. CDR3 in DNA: TGTGCCAGCAGCTTCCGAGGCGGTCAAGAGACCCAGTACTTC. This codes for CASSFRGGQETQYF.